The clone carrying this TCR beta chain was detected once. Its target is not known. Time point here: neoterminal ileum biopsy at postoperative endoscopy, about 6 months after surgery. The sample is drawn from a study of T cell repertoires in ileal Crohn's disease. Findings and limits, study-wide: Sorted CD8 T cells held more high-frequency clones than CD4. Clonal expansions were more frequent in active smokers than non-smokers at surgery.

Germline CDR1 and CDR2: MGHRA and YSYEKL. The CDR3 loop spans 15 amino acids. V gave up 3 bases and J gave up 7 bases, with 15 bases separating them. Assay: immunoSEQ multiplex PCR; the TCRdb copy retains only in-frame clones and omits some. Of about 13,000 clones listed, 60% to 80% are singletons. The specimen was ileal tissue. The J gene is TRBJ1-4, the V gene TRBV4-1, with a tentative D call TRBD1 (5 bases). This receptor was obtained from an adult with Crohn's disease. CDR3 loop: CASSQGLSGSEKLFF. In nucleotides, the CDR3 is TGCGCCAGCAGCCAGGGACTTTCAGGGAGTGAAAAACTGTTTTTT.